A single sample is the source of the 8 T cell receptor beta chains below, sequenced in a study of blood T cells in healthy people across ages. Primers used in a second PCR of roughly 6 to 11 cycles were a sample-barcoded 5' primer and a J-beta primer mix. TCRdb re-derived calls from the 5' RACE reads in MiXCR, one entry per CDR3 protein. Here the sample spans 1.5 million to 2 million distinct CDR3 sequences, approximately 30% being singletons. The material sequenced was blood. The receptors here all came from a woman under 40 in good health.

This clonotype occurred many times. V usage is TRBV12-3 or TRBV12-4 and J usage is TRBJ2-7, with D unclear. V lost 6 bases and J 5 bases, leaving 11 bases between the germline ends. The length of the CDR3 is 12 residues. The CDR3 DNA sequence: TGTGCCAGCAGCATGGGTCCCAACGAGCAGTACTTC. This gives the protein CASSMGPNEQYF.

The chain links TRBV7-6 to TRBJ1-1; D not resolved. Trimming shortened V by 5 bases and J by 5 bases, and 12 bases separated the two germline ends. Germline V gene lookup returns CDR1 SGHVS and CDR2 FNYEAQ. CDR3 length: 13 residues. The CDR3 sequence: CASSQRAMTEAFF. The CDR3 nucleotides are TGTGCCAGCAGCCAAAGGGCCATGACTGAAGCTTTCTTT.

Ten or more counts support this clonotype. The CDR3: CASSLYSGRIREQYF. The CDR3, as DNA: TGTGCCAGCAGTCTCTACAGTGGCAGGATACGCGAGCAGTACTTC. V is TRBV14 and J is TRBJ2-7; D ambiguous. This CDR3 contains 15 residues. The germline CDR1 and CDR2 sequences are SGHDN and FVKESK. Trimming stripped 6 bases from V and 6 bases from J, with 21 bases between. Based on the CDR3 plus reference TRBV14 and TRBJ2-7, the full variable domain is EAGVTQFPSHSVIEKGQTVTLRCDPISGHDNLYWYRRVMGKEIKFLLHFVKESKQDESGMPNNRFLAERTGGTYSTLKVQPAELEDSGVYFCASSLYSGRIREQYFGPGTRLTVT.

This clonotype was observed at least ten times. The CDR3 bases are TGCAGCGACCGGACAGGGAGGTTGACAGATACGCAGTATTTT. Translating gives CSDRTGRLTDTQYF. The chain uses TRBV29-1 and TRBJ2-3; 8 positions match TRBD1. The V segment lost 7 bases and the J segment 3 bases; nucleotides outside the gene matches: 9. The V gene's germline CDR1 is SQVTM and CDR2 ANQGSEA. The CDR3 is 14 residues long.

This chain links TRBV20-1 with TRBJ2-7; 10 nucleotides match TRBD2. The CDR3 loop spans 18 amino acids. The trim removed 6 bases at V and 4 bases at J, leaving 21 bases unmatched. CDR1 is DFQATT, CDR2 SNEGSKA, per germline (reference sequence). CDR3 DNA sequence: TGCAGTGCCTTCGGTGGACCTAGCGGGAGAAGAGTCGCTTACGAGCAGTACTTC. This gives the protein CSAFGGPSGRRVAYEQYF.

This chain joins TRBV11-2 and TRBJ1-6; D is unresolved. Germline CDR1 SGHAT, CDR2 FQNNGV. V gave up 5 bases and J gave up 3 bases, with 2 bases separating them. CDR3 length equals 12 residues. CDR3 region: CASSHYNSPLHF. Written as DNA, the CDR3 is TGTGCCAGCAGCCACTATAATTCACCCCTCCACTTT.

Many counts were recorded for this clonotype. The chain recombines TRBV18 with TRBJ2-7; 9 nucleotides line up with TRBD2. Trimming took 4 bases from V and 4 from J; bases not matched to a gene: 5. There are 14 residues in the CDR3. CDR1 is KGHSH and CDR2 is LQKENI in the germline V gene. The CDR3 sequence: CASSLGTSWYEQYF. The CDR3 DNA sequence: TGTGCCAGCTCACTTGGGACTAGCTGGTACGAGCAGTACTTC. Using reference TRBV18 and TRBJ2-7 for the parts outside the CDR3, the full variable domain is NAGVMQNPRHLVRRRGQEARLRCSPMKGHSHVYWYRQLPEEGLKFMVYLQKENIIDESGMPKERFSAEFPKEGPSILRIQQVVRGDSAAYFCASSLGTSWYEQYFGPGTRLTVT.

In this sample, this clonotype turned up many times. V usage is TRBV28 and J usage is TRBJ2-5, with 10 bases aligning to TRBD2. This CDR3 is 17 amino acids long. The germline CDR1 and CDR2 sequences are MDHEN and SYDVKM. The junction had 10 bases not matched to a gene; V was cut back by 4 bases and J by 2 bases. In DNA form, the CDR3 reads TGTGCCAGCAGTTCTCCTCCGGGGACTAGCGATCAAGAGACCCAGTACTTC. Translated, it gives CASSSPPGTSDQETQYF.